Described below is a single T cell receptor (beta chain) sequence and its context. Germline CDR1 MDHEN, CDR2 SYDVKM. V lost 2 bases to trimming and J lost 7 bases, with 15 bases between them. This CDR3 contains 15 residues. The sample belongs to a study of shared clonotypes between healthy human individuals. Libraries were prepared by immunoSEQ multiplex PCR; TCRdb keeps only in-frame clonotypes and omits some of them. The sample has about 2.3 million clones, under 95% seen once. The donor cohort consisted entirely of Caucasian adults residing in Nashville, Tennessee. The TCR was taken from a man between 18 and 35 years old in good health. Some clones in this sample may be carry-over from other donors' samples. The chain recombines TRBV28 with TRBJ2-1; D is ambiguous. Sequenced material: naive CD4+ T cells from PBMCs. The subset denotes: CD45RA+ positively selected. The CDR3 loop is CASSLSTTRTNEQFF. Here the CDR3 DNA reads TGTGCCAGCAGTTTAAGTACTACGAGGACGAATGAGCAGTTCTTC.